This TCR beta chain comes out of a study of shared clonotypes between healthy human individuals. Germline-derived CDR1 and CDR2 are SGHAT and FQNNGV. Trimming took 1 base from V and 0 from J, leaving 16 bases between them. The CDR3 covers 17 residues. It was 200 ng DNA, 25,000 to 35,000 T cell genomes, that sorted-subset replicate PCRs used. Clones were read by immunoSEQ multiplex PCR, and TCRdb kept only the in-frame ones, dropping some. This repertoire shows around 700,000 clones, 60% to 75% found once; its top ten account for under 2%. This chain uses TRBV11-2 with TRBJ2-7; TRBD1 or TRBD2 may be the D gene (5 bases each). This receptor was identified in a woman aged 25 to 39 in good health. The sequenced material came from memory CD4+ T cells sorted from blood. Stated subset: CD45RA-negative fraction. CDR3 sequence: CASSLVPSAGTSYEQYF. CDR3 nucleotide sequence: TGTGCCAGCAGCTTAGTTCCTAGTGCAGGGACCTCCTACGAGCAGTACTTC. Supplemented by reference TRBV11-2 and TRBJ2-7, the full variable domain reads EAGVAQSPRYKIIEKRQSVAFWCNPISGHATLYWYQQILGQGPKLLIQFQNNGVVDDSQLPKDRFSAERLKGVDSTLKIQPAKLEDSAVYLCASSLVPSAGTSYEQYFGPGTRLTVT.